What follows describes a single T cell receptor beta chain. Antigen unknown. This sample stems from a study of cytomegalovirus exposure and HLA in healthy donors. At the level of the study: From HLA-typed donors, an early data release held roughly 80 million unique TCRs.

Study-wide points: DRB1 had the most TCR associations and HLA-C the fewest, a later analysis found, with rates varying by HLA locus.

This CDR3 is 16 amino acids long. Germline loops: CDR1 MGHDK, CDR2 SYGVNS. V gave up 3 bases and J gave up 1 base, with 16 bases separating them. This PCR relied on a set of 60 Vbeta primers and 13 Jbeta primers. Here immunoSEQ multiplex PCR was the method, and the copy in TCRdb shows in-frame clones only, minus some. The table lists some 150,000 clones, around three quarters of them singletons. Sequenced sample: PBMCs. The V call is TRBV25-1, the J call TRBJ2-7, with a tentative D call TRBD2 (5 bases). This TCR was sampled from a man between 25 and 39 years old in good health and CMV-seropositive. The CDR3 loop is CASSDDTYEGSYEQYF. For the CDR3, the DNA is TGTGCCAGCAGTGATGACACCTACGAGGGTTCCTACGAGCAGTACTTC.